This TCR beta chain emerged from a study of blood T cell repertoires in COVID-19. Study background: Samples taken during acute and convalescent COVID-19 were collected in the United States, Italy and Spain.

In the original workflow: Counts of nucleated cells, estimated from reference gene primer amplification, were obtained. TCRdb's table, derived via immunoSEQ multiplex PCR, lists solely in-frame clones and lacks some. The V and J calls and clone size were taken over from that table, and D and trimming were inferred from the DNA. This table has approximately 240,000 clones, approximately 80% appearing once. V shed 4 bases and J 0 bases; nucleotides not matched to a gene: 7. CDR1 is SGHDT, CDR2 YYEEEE, per germline. This CDR3 is built from 15 residues. The sequenced material came from peripheral blood. The receptor was isolated from a woman of 80 years or more with active or convalescent COVID-19. J is TRBJ2-7 and V is TRBV5-6, with 7 bases fitting TRBD1. CDR3 bases: TGTGCCAGCAGCACGGGACAGAGTAGCTCCTACGAGCAGTACTTC. This encodes CASSTGQSSSYEQYF.